The 8 T cell receptor beta chains reported below all come from one sample, sequenced in a study of T cells in Graves' hyperthyroidism and ophthalmopathy. Researchers amplified the TCR beta CDR3 regions from RNA transcripts. Initially, a first-round RT-PCR of the TCR CDR3 employed the HTBI primer set. TCRdb processed the multiplex PCR reads anew with MiXCR; each CDR3 protein has one entry. The sample gives about 400,000 distinct CDR3 sequences, roughly 13% of which show up once; 5% to 6% is in the top ten. Source material: blood. Receptors originate from a woman aged 18-30 years with Graves' hyperthyroidism.

This clonotype was observed at least ten times. This chain links TRBV12-5 with TRBJ2-5; 9 nucleotides match TRBD1. Germline CDR1 is LGHNT and CDR2 is FRNRAP. Trimming at V came to 4 bases and at J to 3 bases, leaving 3 bases not matched to a gene. This CDR3 has 14 residues. Here the CDR3 reads CASGSGTGKETQYF. The CDR3 nucleotides read TGTGCTAGTGGTTCCGGGACAGGGAAAGAGACCCAGTACTTC.

Many counts were recorded for this clonotype. The chain links TRBV15 to TRBJ2-5; TRBD2 matches 9 bases. Germline V gives CDR1 LNHNV, CDR2 YYDKDF (reference sequence). The CDR3 loop spans 14 amino acids. The V and J ends lost 1 base and 3 bases, in that order; junction bases with no gene match: 0. The CDR3 here is CATSRGLAEETQYF. CDR3 nucleotide sequence: TGTGCCACCAGCAGAGGACTAGCGGAAGAGACCCAGTACTTC.

This clonotype was seen ten or more times. The CDR3 protein is CASSLGSMGARGPGETQYF. As DNA, the CDR3 is TGCGCCAGCAGCTTGGGATCAATGGGGGCAAGAGGCCCCGGAGAGACCCAGTACTTC. This chain links TRBV5-1 with TRBJ2-5; the D gene is possibly TRBD1 (6 bases). V lost 0 bases, J lost 4 bases, and 25 bases lay in between. CDR1 is SGHRS and CDR2 is YFSETQ in the germline V gene. The CDR3 covers 19 residues.

This clonotype was seen more than once but under ten times. V gene TRBV20-1 combines with J gene TRBJ1-3; D possibly corresponds to TRBD1 (6 bases). The germline V gene encodes CDR1 DFQATT and CDR2 SNEGSKA (reference sequence). The CDR3 runs 14 residues. V was pared by 6 bases and J by 1 base, with 13 bases between. The CDR3 protein is CSATTGSSGNTIYF. The CDR3 region has the DNA TGCAGTGCCACGACAGGTTCTTCTGGAAACACCATATATTTT.

Turning to this clonotype: With a much larger clone just one base away, this may be a read error. The chain carries TRBV28 and TRBJ2-7; no clear D gene. The CDR3 is made up of 10 amino acids. The germline CDR1 and CDR2 sequences are MDHEN and SYDVKM. CDR3 nucleotides: TGTGCCGGCAGTTACCTGGAGCAGTACTTC. Protein product: CAGSYLEQYF.

As for this clonotype: Since no conserved phenylalanine or tryptophan closes the CDR3, a read error is the likely cause. It is unclear where the CDR3 begins or ends on the DNA, so no DNA is shown, and the CDR3 is as TCRdb lists it. The chain employs TRBV28 and TRBJ1-1. Germline CDR1 reads MDHEN; CDR2 reads SYDVKM. The CDR3 adds up to 11 amino acids, both ends counted. CDR3 protein: CASSEHSTQIL.

This clonotype has ten or more counts. This rearrangement joins TRBV20-1 to TRBJ2-7, with 7 bases matching TRBD1. Trimming at V came to 5 bases and at J to 2 bases, leaving 9 bases not matched to a gene. Germline values: CDR1 DFQATT, CDR2 SNEGSKA (reference sequence). The CDR3 contains 14 residues. The CDR3 nucleotides read TGCAGTGCTTCCCGGGACAGTCGGGCCTACGAGCAGTACTTC. It codes for CSASRDSRAYEQYF.

Ten or more counts support this clonotype. The rearrangement links TRBV29-1 to TRBJ2-1, with TRBD2 matching 7 bases. Germline V gives CDR1 SQVTM, CDR2 ANQGSEA. Germline trimming cut 7 bases from V and 0 bases from J; bases unmatched to any gene: 3. The CDR3 consists of 13 residues. The CDR3: CSGLAASYNEQFF. In nucleotides, the CDR3 is TGCAGCGGCCTAGCGGCCTCCTACAATGAGCAGTTCTTC.